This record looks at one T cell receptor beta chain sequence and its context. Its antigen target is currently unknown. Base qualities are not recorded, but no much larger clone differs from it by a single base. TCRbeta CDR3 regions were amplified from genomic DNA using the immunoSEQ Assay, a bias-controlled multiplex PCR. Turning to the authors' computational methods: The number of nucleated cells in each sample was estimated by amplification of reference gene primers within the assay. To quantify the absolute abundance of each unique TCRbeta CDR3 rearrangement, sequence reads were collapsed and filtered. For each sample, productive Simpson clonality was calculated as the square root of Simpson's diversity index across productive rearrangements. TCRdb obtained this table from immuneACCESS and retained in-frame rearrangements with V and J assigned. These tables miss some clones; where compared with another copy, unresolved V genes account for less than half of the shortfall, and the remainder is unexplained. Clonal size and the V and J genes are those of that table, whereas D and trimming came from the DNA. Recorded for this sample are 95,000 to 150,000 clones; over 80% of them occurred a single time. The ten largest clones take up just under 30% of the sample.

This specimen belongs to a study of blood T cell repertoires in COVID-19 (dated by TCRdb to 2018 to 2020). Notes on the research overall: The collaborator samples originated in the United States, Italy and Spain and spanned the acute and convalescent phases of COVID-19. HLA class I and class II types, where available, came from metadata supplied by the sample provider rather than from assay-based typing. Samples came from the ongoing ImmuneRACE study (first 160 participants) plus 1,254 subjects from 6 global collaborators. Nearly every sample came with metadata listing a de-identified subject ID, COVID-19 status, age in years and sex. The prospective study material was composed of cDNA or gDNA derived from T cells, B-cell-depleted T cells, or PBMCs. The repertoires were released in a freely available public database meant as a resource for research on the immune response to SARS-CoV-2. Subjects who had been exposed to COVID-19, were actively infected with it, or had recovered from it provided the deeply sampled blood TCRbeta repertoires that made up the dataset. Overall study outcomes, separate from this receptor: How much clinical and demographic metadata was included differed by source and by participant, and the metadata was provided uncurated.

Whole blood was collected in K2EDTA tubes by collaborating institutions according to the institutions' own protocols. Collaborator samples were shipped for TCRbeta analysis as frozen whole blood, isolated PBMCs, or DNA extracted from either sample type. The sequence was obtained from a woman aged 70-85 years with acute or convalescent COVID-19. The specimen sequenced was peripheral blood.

The sequence in DNA is TGTGCCAGCAGCCCGACTAGCGGGGGTTACAATGAGCAGTTCTTC. It is translated as CASSPTSGGYNEQFF. Recombination linked TRBV6-5 to TRBJ2-1, and TRBD2 aligns with 12 junction nucleotides. From cysteine to phenylalanine, the CDR3 is 15 amino acids long. Only the CDR3 portion is preserved as DNA: 45 bases, with reading frame beginning at the first base. CDR1 and CDR2, per the germline V gene, are MNHEY and SVGAGI. V has 6 bases trimmed and J has 4 bases trimmed; junction bases matching no gene number 4.